The source of this T cell receptor (beta chain) is a study of T cell responses to AZD1222 COVID-19 vaccine. Study-wide results and caveats: Clonal diversity may have been underestimated, and the donors were mostly white British, with more females than males. The study sampled repertoires only after the peak T cell response.

Only in-frame clones appear in the TCRdb table, and some are missing; sequencing was by immunoSEQ multiplex PCR. The sample holds approximately 200,000 clones, under 95% seen once. Notes on this clone: Antigen: not known.

V lost 5 bases, J lost 2 bases, and 9 bases lay in between. The CDR3 spans 14 residues. Germline assignment: CDR1 SGHTA and CDR2 FQGTGA. Sequences were derived from peripheral blood, sampled 28 days after the second AZD1222 dose. The source is an adult who received the AZD1222 COVID-19 vaccine. The rearrangement uses TRBV7-3 and TRBJ2-2; D gene uncertain. The CDR3 region is CASSPTGNTGELFF. In DNA, the CDR3 is TGTGCCAGCAGCCCCACCGGAAACACCGGGGAGCTGTTTTTT.